This T cell receptor beta chain stems from a study of shared clonotypes between healthy human individuals. Findings and limits, study-wide: Sample collection involved blood only; tissue repertoires are likely different.

Profiled with immunoSEQ multiplex PCR; TCRdb holds only in-frame clones, not every one. The sample shows some 630,000 clones, approximately 79% of them seen only once. The germline CDR1 and CDR2 sequences are KGHSH and LQKENI. This CDR3 has 15 residues. The junction had 3 bases not matched to a gene; V was cut back by 5 bases and J by 2 bases. Concerning this clone itself: Its antigen remains unidentified.

The J gene is TRBJ2-1, the V gene TRBV18, with TRBD2 matching over 10 bases. This receptor was obtained from a woman in her 30s in good health. The sequencing input was memory CD4+ T cells sorted from blood. Stated subset: CD45RA-negative fraction. Written as DNA, the CDR3 is TGTGCCAGCTCAGCCGGACTAGCGGCCTACAATGAGCAGTTCTTC. Its protein is CASSAGLAAYNEQFF. The variable domain in full, completed from reference TRBV18 and TRBJ2-1, reads NAGVMQNPRHLVRRRGQEARLRCSPMKGHSHVYWYRQLPEEGLKFMVYLQKENIIDESGMPKERFSAEFPKEGPSILRIQQVVRGDSAAYFCASSAGLAAYNEQFFGPGTRLTVL.